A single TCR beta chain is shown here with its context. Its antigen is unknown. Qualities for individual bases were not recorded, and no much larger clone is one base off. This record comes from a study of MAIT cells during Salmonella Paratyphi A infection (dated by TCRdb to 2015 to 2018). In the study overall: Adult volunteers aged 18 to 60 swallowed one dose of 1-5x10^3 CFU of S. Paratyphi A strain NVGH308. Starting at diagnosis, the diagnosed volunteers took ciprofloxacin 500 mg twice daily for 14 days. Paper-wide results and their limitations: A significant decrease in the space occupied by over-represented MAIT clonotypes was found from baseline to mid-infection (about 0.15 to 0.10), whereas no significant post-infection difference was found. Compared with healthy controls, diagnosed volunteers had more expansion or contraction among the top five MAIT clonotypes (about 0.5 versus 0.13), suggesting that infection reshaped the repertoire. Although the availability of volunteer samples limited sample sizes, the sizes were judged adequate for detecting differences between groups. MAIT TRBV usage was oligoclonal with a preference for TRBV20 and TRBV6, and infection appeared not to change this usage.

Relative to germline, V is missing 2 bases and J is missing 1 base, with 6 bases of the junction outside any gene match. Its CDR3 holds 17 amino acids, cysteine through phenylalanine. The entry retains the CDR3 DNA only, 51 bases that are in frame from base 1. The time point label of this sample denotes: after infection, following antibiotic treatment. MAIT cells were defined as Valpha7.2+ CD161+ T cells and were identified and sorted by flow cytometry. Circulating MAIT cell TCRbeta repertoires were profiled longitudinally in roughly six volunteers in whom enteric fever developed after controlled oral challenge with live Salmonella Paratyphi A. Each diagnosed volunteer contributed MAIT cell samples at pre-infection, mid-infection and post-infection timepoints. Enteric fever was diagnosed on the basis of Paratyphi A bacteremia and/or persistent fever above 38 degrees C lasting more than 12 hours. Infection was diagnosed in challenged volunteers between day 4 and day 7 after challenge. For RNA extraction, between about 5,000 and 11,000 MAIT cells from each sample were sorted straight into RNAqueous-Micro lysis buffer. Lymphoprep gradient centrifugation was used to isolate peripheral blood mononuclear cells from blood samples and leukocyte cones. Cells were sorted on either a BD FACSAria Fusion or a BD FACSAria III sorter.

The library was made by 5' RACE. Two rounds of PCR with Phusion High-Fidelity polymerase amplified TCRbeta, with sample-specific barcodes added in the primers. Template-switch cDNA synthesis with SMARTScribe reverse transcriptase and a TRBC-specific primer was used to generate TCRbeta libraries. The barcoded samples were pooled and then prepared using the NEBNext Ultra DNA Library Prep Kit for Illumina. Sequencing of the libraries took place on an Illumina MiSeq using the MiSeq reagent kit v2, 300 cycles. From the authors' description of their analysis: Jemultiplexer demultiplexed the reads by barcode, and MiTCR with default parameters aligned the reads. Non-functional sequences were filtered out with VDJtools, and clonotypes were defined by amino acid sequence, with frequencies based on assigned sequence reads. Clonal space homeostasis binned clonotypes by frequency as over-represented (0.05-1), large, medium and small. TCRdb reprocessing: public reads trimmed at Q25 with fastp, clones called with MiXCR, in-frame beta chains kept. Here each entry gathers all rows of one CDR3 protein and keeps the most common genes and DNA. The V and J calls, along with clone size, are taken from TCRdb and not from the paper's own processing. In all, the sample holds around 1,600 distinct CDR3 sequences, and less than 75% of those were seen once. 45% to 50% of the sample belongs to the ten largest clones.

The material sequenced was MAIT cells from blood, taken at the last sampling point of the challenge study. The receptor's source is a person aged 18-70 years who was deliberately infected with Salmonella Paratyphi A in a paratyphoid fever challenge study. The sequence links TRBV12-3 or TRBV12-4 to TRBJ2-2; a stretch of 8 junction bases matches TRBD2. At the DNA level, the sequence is TGTGCCAGCAGTTTAACAGCGGGAGCTCAGAACACCGGGGAGCTGTTTTTT. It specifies CASSLTAGAQNTGELFF.